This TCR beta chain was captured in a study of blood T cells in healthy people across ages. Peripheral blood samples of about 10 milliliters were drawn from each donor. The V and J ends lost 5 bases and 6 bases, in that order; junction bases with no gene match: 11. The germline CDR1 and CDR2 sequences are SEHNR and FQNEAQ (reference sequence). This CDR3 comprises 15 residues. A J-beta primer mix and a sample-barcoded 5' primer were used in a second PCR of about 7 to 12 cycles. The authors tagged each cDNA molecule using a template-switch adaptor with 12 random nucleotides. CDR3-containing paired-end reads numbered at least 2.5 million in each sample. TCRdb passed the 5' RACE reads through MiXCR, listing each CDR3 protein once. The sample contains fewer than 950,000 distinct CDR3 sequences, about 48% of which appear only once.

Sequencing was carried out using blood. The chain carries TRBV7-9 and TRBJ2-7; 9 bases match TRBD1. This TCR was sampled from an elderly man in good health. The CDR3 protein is CASSRGTGGGSEQYF. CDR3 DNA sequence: TGTGCCAGCAGCCGAGGAACAGGGGGCGGGAGCGAGCAGTACTTC.